The 23 T cell receptor beta chains reported below all come from one sample, sequenced in a study of CD8+CD57+ T cells in acquired aplastic anemia. CD8+CD57+ cell expansion had been shown by flow cytometry in patients chosen for sequencing. The TCR beta profiling, which covered VDJ combination and CDR3 sequence, was carried out using genomic DNA as the template. Via MiXCR, TCRdb re-called the reads, giving one row per CDR3 protein. The sample contains 150,000 to 180,000 distinct CDR3 sequences, about 50% of which appear only once. Sequencing used sorted CD4+, CD8+, or CD8+CD57+ T cells (not recorded which) from PBMCs. The source of these receptors is a human donor with aplastic anemia.

The chain employs TRBV2 and TRBJ2-1; D uncertain. CDR3 length equals 13 residues. V gave up 5 bases and J gave up 6 bases, with 11 bases separating them. The germline CDR1 and CDR2 sequences are SNHLY and FYNNEI. The CDR3 is CASSRILRNEQFF. The CDR3 DNA reads as TGTGCCAGCAGTCGAATCTTACGCAATGAGCAGTTCTTC.

The genes are TRBV5-1 and TRBJ1-1; no clear D. The CDR3 runs to 12 residues. Germline V gene data show CDR1 as SGHRS and CDR2 as YFSETQ. V was trimmed by 6 bases and J by 2 bases, leaving 8 bases between them. The CDR3 DNA reads as TGCGCCAGCACGTACGGAAACACTGAAGCTTTCTTT. Protein: CASTYGNTEAFF.

This clonotype was seen only a few times. This sequence may be a read error, since a much larger clone differs from it by one base. The genes are TRBV7-6 and TRBJ2-5, with D possibly TRBD2 on 6 matching bases. CDR1 is SGHVS, CDR2 FNYEAQ, per germline. CDR3 length: 17 residues. V lost 1 base to trimming and J lost 9 bases, with 24 bases between them. The CDR3 is CASSLDRVRVRGEAQYF. The CDR3 DNA follows: TGTGCCAGCAGCTTAGATCGTGTCAGGGTGAGAGGGGAGGCCCAGTACTTC.

The genes are TRBV5-1 and TRBJ2-3; D possibly corresponds to TRBD2 (5 bases). Germline assignment: CDR1 SGHRS and CDR2 YFSETQ. The CDR3 has 15 residues. V was cut by 1 base and J by 1 base, with 10 bases left in between. The CDR3 sequence is CASSLRGQGTDTQYF. CDR3 DNA sequence: TGCGCCAGCAGCTTGCGGGGTCAGGGCACAGATACGCAGTATTTT.

This clonotype was recorded at least ten times. The chain recombines TRBV6-1 with TRBJ1-1; 7 bases map to TRBD1. The CDR3 sequence is 14 residues long. With 4 bases clipped from V and 1 base from J, the junction kept 3 bases outside the gene matches. Per germline, CDR1 MNHNS and CDR2 SASEGT. The CDR3 region has the DNA TGTGCCAGCAGTGTCGACAGGGCGAACACTGAAGCTTTCTTT. As protein: CASSVDRANTEAFF.

The chain recombines TRBV24-1 with TRBJ2-1, with D possibly matching TRBD2 (5 bases). V was clipped by 5 bases and J by 5 bases, with 6 bases between them. The CDR3 sequence is 12 residues long. Per the germline V gene, CDR1 is KGHDR and CDR2 is SFDVKD. CDR3 bases: TGTGCCACCAGTGGGCGGGACAATGAGCAGTTCTTC. Its protein is CATSGRDNEQFF.

The chain recombines TRBV7-2 with TRBJ2-2; D remains unclear. The V and J ends lost 5 bases and 1 base respectively, with 11 bases between them. CDR3 size: 15 residues. Germline CDR1 is SGHTA and CDR2 is FQGNSA. The DNA for the CDR3 is TGTGCCAGCAGCCCCCAAGGCAGGAACACCGGGGAGCTGTTTTTT. It yields the protein CASSPQGRNTGELFF.

In this sample, this clonotype turned up a few times. A read error is likely, as this CDR3 ends without the conserved phenylalanine or tryptophan. The genes are TRBV6-1 and TRBJ1-1; 7 positions match TRBD1. Germline V gene lookup returns CDR1 MNHNS and CDR2 SASEGT. This CDR3 is 13 amino acids long. The V segment lost 5 bases and the J segment 6 bases; nucleotides outside the gene matches: 6. The CDR3 is CASSTDRVAEAFL. The DNA for the CDR3 is TGTGCCAGCAGTACCGACAGGGTCGCTGAAGCTTTCCTT.

This clonotype was detected only a few times. V gene TRBV29-1 combines with J gene TRBJ2-7, with 8 bases fitting TRBD1. Trimming removed 6 bases from V and 7 bases from J; junction bases left unmatched: 8. This CDR3 is built from 12 residues. Germline V lookup: CDR1 SQVTM, CDR2 ANQGSEA. The CDR3 coding sequence is TGCAGCGTAGGACAGGGCACGAGTGAGCAGTACTTC. Translated: CSVGQGTSEQYF.

This clonotype counts as medium-sized (0.01 to 0.1%). The chain is built from TRBV11-2 and TRBJ2-1; tentatively, D is TRBD1 (6 bases). V dropped 0 bases and J dropped 8 bases, with 14 bases sitting between them. Germline V gives CDR1 SGHAT, CDR2 FQNNGV. There are 15 residues in the CDR3. The CDR3 DNA reads as TGTGCCAGCAGCTTAGATAGGGGGATCAGTGATGAGCAGTTCTTC. It translates to CASSLDRGISDEQFF.

Many counts were recorded for this clonotype. The chain employs TRBV20-1 and TRBJ2-1; TRBD2 is a possible D gene (6 bases). In germline, CDR1 is DFQATT, CDR2 SNEGSKA (reference sequence). This CDR3 has 15 amino acids. V lost 5 bases, J lost 3 bases, and 17 bases lay in between. As DNA, the CDR3 is TGCAGTGCTTCCCTTGGGCGGGGAAACTACAATGAGCAGTTCTTC. Translation: CSASLGRGNYNEQFF.

This clonotype was recorded once. V usage is TRBV7-8 and J usage is TRBJ1-1, with D possibly TRBD1 on 5 matching bases. This CDR3 contains 15 residues. V was trimmed by 3 bases and J by 5 bases, leaving 16 bases between them. Germline loops: CDR1 SGHVS, CDR2 FQNEAQ. The CDR3 protein is CASSFSGGVGTEAFF. CDR3 bases: TGTGCCAGCAGCTTTAGTGGGGGTGTAGGGACTGAAGCTTTCTTT.

V gene TRBV24-1 combines with J gene TRBJ2-3; TRBD1 matches at 7 bases. CDR3 length equals 15 residues. The V segment lost 4 bases and the J segment 0 bases; nucleotides outside the gene matches: 3. Per germline, CDR1 KGHDR and CDR2 SFDVKD. The CDR3 spells CATSEGQTSTDTQYF. In nucleotides, the CDR3 is TGTGCCACCAGTGAGGGACAGACTAGCACAGATACGCAGTATTTT.

In this sample, this clonotype turned up many times. The chain's CDR3 is CASSWTNSAYQETQYF. CDR3 nucleotide sequence: TGCGCCAGCAGCTGGACCAACAGCGCGTACCAAGAGACCCAGTACTTC. V usage is TRBV5-1 and J usage is TRBJ2-5, with D unresolved. The CDR3 sequence is 16 residues long. From germline, CDR1 is SGHRS and CDR2 YFSETQ. With 3 bases removed from V and 0 bases from J, the gap between germline ends came to 15 bases.

This clonotype appeared many times. The genes are TRBV7-3 and TRBJ1-1, with D tentatively TRBD1 (6 bases). The CDR3 is made up of 17 amino acids. Trimming cost V 3 bases and J 1 base, with 18 bases left between them. CDR1 SGHTA and CDR2 FQGTGA come from the germline V gene. The CDR3 nucleotides are TGTGCCAGCAGCTTCGGAAGCCCACAGGGCCAGAACACTGAAGCTTTCTTT. Translation: CASSFGSPQGQNTEAFF.

The chain couples TRBV19 to TRBJ1-2; tentatively, D is TRBD1 (5 bases). This CDR3 region has 13 residues. The germline V gene has CDR1 LNHDA and CDR2 SQIVND (reference sequence). V lost 3 bases, J lost 1 base, and 6 bases lay in between. The CDR3 nucleotides are TGTGCCAGTAGTATGACAGTTAACTATGGCTACACCTTC. Its protein product is CASSMTVNYGYTF.

The CDR3 sequence: CAISESKGIDSYEQYF. The CDR3 bases are TGTGCCATCAGTGAGTCTAAGGGGATTGATTCCTACGAGCAGTACTTC. The chain couples TRBV10-3 to TRBJ2-7, with D perhaps matching TRBD1 (5 bases). Looked up from germline, CDR1 is ENHRY and CDR2 is SYGVKD. V was cut by 0 bases and J by 1 base, with 13 bases left in between. The CDR3 loop spans 16 amino acids.

V gene TRBV5-8 combines with J gene TRBJ1-6; TRBD1 matches 10 bases. Trimming removed 0 bases from V and 9 bases from J; junction bases left unmatched: 3. The CDR3 contains 15 residues. The germline V gene encodes CDR1 SGHTS and CDR2 YDEGEE. The CDR3 sequence: CASSLGQGASSPLHF. CDR3 nucleotide sequence: TGTGCCAGCAGCTTGGGACAGGGGGCAAGTTCACCCCTCCACTTT.

The chain joins TRBV10-2 to TRBJ2-1, with D unresolved. Trimming pared 8 bases from V and 3 bases from J, leaving 14 bases between. Per germline, CDR1 WSHSY and CDR2 SAAADI. The CDR3 loop spans 14 amino acids. In DNA form, the CDR3 reads TGCGCCAGCGCCTTAGGTCCTCTCTACAATGAGCAGTTCTTC. Translating it yields CASALGPLYNEQFF.

The gene calls are TRBV24-1 and TRBJ2-1, with TRBD2 matching over 7 bases. This CDR3 contains 15 residues. The germline V gene encodes CDR1 KGHDR and CDR2 SFDVKD. V lost 5 bases to trimming and J lost 9 bases; unmatched junction nucleotides: 12. CDR3 sequence (DNA): TGTGCCACCAGTGGCGCGGGAGCCCCTGGGGGTGAGCAGTTCTTC. It codes for CATSGAGAPGGEQFF.

A remark on this clonotype: The junction differs from germline at one of its ends, possibly a read error. V and J are TRBV19 and TRBJ1-4; D ambiguous. CDR1 and CDR2 (germline): LNHDA, SQIVND (reference sequence). The CDR3 totals 14 residues. CDR3 in amino acids: CASTPTGMNENLFF. In DNA form, the CDR3 reads TGTGCCAGTACCCCCACGGGGATGAACGAAAACCTGTTCTTT.

This clonotype was recorded a few times. The CDR3, as DNA: TGTGCCAGCAGCTTAAGACGGGAAGAGACCCAGTACTTC. The encoded protein is CASSLRREETQYF. The chain links TRBV7-3 to TRBJ2-5; D unclear. Trimming cost V 1 base and J 3 bases, with 6 bases left between them. CDR1 and CDR2 (germline): SGHTA, FQGTGA. There are 13 residues in the CDR3. Variable domain in full (rest from reference TRBV7-3 and TRBJ2-5): GAGVSQTPSNKVTEKGKYVELRCDPISGHTALYWYRQSLGQGPEFLIYFQGTGAADDSGLPNDRFFAVRPEGSVSTLKIQRTERGDSAVYLCASSLRREETQYFGPGTRLLVL.

V and J are TRBV4-2 and TRBJ2-3, with D uncertain. The CDR3 totals 14 residues. CDR1 is LGHNA and CDR2 is YNFKEQ in the germline V gene. Trimming shortened V by 1 base and J by 3 bases, and 8 bases separated the two germline ends. The CDR3 is CASSQAVGTDTQYF. For the CDR3, the DNA is TGTGCCAGCAGCCAAGCGGTCGGGACAGATACGCAGTATTTT.